The source of this T cell receptor beta chain is a study of blood T cell repertoires in COVID-19. The CDR3 spans 18 residues. V lost 0 bases and J lost 5; bases outside the gene matches: 11. In germline, CDR1 is MGHRA, CDR2 YSYEKL. This clone was detected only once. Authors' processing steps: For nucleated cells, counts were estimated from reference gene primer amplification. Measured with immunoSEQ multiplex PCR; TCRdb has only the in-frame clones, and not every one. V and J calls and clone size follow that table, whereas D and trimming were derived from the DNA. This sample yields under 150,000 clones, of which about 87% are seen a single time; less than 2.5% belongs to the top ten.

The sequencing sample was made of peripheral blood. The sequence derives from a man in his fifties with active COVID-19. The chain links TRBV4-1 to TRBJ2-5; 11 nucleotides align to TRBD2. The CDR3 reads CASSQESVAGGPRETQYF. Here the CDR3 DNA reads TGCGCCAGCAGCCAAGAATCGGTAGCGGGGGGGCCTCGGGAGACCCAGTACTTC.